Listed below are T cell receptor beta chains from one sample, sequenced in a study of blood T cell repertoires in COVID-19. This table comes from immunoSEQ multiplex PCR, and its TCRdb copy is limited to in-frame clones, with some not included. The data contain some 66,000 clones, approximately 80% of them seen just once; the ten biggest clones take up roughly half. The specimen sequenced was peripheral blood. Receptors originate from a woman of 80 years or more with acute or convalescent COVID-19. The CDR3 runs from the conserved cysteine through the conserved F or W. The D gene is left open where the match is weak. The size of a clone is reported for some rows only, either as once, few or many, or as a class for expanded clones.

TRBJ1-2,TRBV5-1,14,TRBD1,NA,TGCGCCAGCACCTTGGGTTCAGGGGGCGCGGGCTACACCTTC,CASTLGSGGAGYTF
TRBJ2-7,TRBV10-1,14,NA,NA,TGCGCCAGCAGTGAGAAGGACACGACCTACGAGCAGTACTTC,CASSEKDTTYEQYF
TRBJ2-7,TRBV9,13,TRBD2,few,TGTGCCAGCAGTAGCGGGAGGGCCGGTGAGCAGTACTTC,CASSSGRAGEQYF
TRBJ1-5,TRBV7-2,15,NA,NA,TGTGCCAGCAGCTTAGAATTATTTGGCAATCAGCCCCAGCATTTT,CASSLELFGNQPQHF
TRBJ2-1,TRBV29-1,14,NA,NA,TGCAGCGTTGGTTACGGGAGCAGGCCCAATGAGCAGTTCTTC,CSVGYGSRPNEQFF
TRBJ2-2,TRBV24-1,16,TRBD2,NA,TGTGCCACCAGTGAGCTAGCGGGAGTGGGAACCGGGGAGCTGTTTTTT,CATSELAGVGTGELFF
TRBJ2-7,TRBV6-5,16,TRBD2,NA,TGTGCCAGCAGTTACGGTCGGGGCGGGAGGCGGAACGAGCAGTACTTC,CASSYGRGGRRNEQYF
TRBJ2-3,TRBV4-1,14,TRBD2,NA,TGCGCCAGCAGCACAGCGGGAGTGACAGATACGCAGTATTTT,CASSTAGVTDTQYF
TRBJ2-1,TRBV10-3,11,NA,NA,TGTGCCATCAGCCGGGGTGATGAGCAGTTCTTC,CAISRGDEQFF
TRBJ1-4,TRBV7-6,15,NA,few,TGTGCCAGCAGCTTATATGGGGGCCCGGGCGAAAAACTGTTTTTT,CASSLYGGPGEKLFF
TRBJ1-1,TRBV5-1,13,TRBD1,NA,TGCGCCAGCTCTAAGGGGGCAGACACTGAAGCTTTCTTT,CASSKGADTEAFF
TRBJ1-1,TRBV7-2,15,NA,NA,TGTGCCAGCAGCTTAGCGTGGTCTGGGAGCTCGGAAGCTTTCTTT,CASSLAWSGSSEAFF
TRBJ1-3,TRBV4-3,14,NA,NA,TGCGCCAGCAGTCGCCAGGGGTCCGGAAACACCATATATTTT,CASSRQGSGNTIYF
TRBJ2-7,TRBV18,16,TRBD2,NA,TGTGCCAGCTCACCACCGAAAGGGACTAGCGGCTACGAGCAGTACTTC,CASSPPKGTSGYEQYF
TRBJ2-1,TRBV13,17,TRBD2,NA,TGTGCCAGCAGCCACAGGACTAGCGGGAAATCCTACAATGAGCAGTTCTTC,CASSHRTSGKSYNEQFF
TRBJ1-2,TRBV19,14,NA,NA,TGTGCCAGTAGTACCGACAGAGCCGGCTATGGCTACACCTTC,CASSTDRAGYGYTF